These 12 T cell receptor beta chains came from one sample sequenced in a study of blood T cells in healthy people across ages (dated by TCRdb to between 2015 and 2016). The library was generated by 5' RACE. TCRdb names Illumina HiSeq 2500 as the instrument used. A second PCR of roughly 6 to 11 cycles was run with a J-beta primer mix and a sample-barcoded 5' primer. TCRdb itself trimmed the public reads at Q25 with fastp, ran MiXCR and retained productive beta chains. When rows share a CDR3 protein, they turn into one entry using the most common DNA and genes. The table for this sample lists roughly 800,000 distinct CDR3 sequences; 58% of them were counted only once. Around 20% of the sample is taken by the ten largest. Source material: blood. These TCRs come from a man between 25 and 39 years old in good health.

The chain uses TRBV12-3 or TRBV12-4 and TRBJ2-1, with 8 bases aligning to TRBD2. V trimming: 8 bases; J trimming: 10 bases; junction bases outside the gene matches: 7. The CDR3 covers 12 residues. The CDR3 DNA is TGTGCCAGCCGGGGGGGCCGTTGGGAGCAGTTCTTC. Its protein is CASRGGRWEQFF.

V and J are TRBV28 and TRBJ2-7; D ambiguous. Trimming pared 10 bases from V and 6 bases from J, leaving 16 bases between. CDR3 length: 12 amino acids. CDR1 is MDHEN, CDR2 SYDVKM, per germline. CDR3 sequence reads: CANSGGPSEQYF. CDR3 sequence (DNA): TGTGCCAACTCAGGTGGGCCCAGCGAGCAGTACTTC.

On this clonotype: A clone one base away is much larger, so this may be a read error. CDR3 in DNA: TGCAGTGCTAGAGGTCGACCCTCCCCGGAGACCCAGTACTTC. This sequence encodes CSARGRPSPETQYF. J is TRBJ2-5 and V is TRBV20-1; D gene uncertain. V shed 1 base and J shed 5 bases, with 14 bases lying between them. In germline, CDR1 is DFQATT, CDR2 SNEGSKA (reference sequence). The CDR3 sequence is 14 residues long.

This clonotype occurred a few times. This rearrangement joins TRBV3-1 to TRBJ2-5; D ambiguous. Germline assignment: CDR1 LGHDT and CDR2 YNNKEL (reference sequence). Trimming left V 1 base short and J 2 bases short, with 5 bases between. The CDR3 extends over 13 amino acids. This CDR3 is CASSQAIQETQYF. In DNA, the CDR3 is TGTGCCAGCAGCCAAGCTATTCAAGAGACCCAGTACTTC.

The sample holds a few counts of this clonotype. CDR3 coding DNA: TGTGCCAGCAGCGTAGCCGGAAAGGGTGAAGCTTTCTTT. Amino acids: CASSVAGKGEAFF. V usage is TRBV9 and J usage is TRBJ1-1; D unclear. Germline CDR1 is SGDLS and CDR2 is YYNGEE. Trimming cost V 0 bases and J 7 bases, with 10 bases left between them. This CDR3 has 13 residues. Full variable domain (missing parts from reference TRBV9 and TRBJ1-1): DSGVTQTPKHLITATGQRVTLRCSPRSGDLSVYWYQQSLDQGLQFLIQYYNGEERAKGNILERFSAQQFPDLHSELNLSSLELGDSALYFCASSVAGKGEAFFGQGTRLTVV.

The chain has TRBV7-2 and TRBJ2-7; 8 nucleotides match TRBD1. Looked up from germline, CDR1 is SGHTA and CDR2 is FQGNSA. The CDR3 consists of 14 residues. After removal of 5 bases from V and 5 bases from J, the junction contained 8 bases not matched to a gene. CDR3 in DNA: TGTGCCAGCAGCATGTGGACAGGGTCTAACGAGCAGTACTTC. This gives the protein CASSMWTGSNEQYF.

The rearrangement joins TRBV29-1 to TRBJ1-1; D ambiguous. This CDR3 region has 11 residues. CDR1 and CDR2 (germline): SQVTM, ANQGSEA. Between the trimmed V and J ends, which lost 6 bases and 8 bases, there was a span of 13 bases. The CDR3 nucleotides read TGCAGCGTCGCCTATAAGCCCGAAGCTTTCTTT. This sequence encodes CSVAYKPEAFF.

The sample holds one count of this clonotype. The gene calls are TRBV15 and TRBJ2-1; 8 bases agree with TRBD1. V shed 2 bases, J shed 4 bases, and the junction held 16 bases outside the gene matches. CDR1 is LNHNV, CDR2 YYDKDF, per germline (reference sequence). This CDR3 comprises 19 residues. CDR3 amino acids: CATSRLEMGTGIPYNEQFF. As DNA, the CDR3 is TGTGCCACCAGCAGACTCGAGATGGGGACAGGAATCCCATACAATGAGCAGTTCTTC.

The chain couples TRBV10-3 to TRBJ1-2; D not certain. CDR1 and CDR2 from the germline V gene are ENHRY and SYGVKD. The CDR3 spans 12 residues. V lost 9 bases and J lost 4, with 12 bases in between. CDR3 residues: CAIFVRSYGYTF. The CDR3 nucleotides read TGTGCCATTTTCGTCCGGTCCTATGGCTACACCTTC.

The CDR3 protein is CASSPIRDYGYTF. CDR3 bases: TGTGCCAGCTCCCCCATCCGAGACTATGGCTACACCTTC. V gene TRBV18 combines with J gene TRBJ1-2, with no clear D. V was pared by 6 bases and J by 3 bases, with 11 bases between. Germline V gene data show CDR1 as KGHSH and CDR2 as LQKENI. CDR3 length: 13 amino acids.

As regards this clonotype: The junction and the germline gene differ at one end; a read error may be behind it. The J gene is TRBJ2-5, the V gene TRBV6-5; tentatively, D is TRBD2 (6 bases). The CDR3 spans 15 residues. CDR1 and CDR2 from the germline V gene are MNHEY and SVGAGI. The CDR3 DNA reads TGTGCCAGCAATGGCGGTAGCGGTTTCCAAGAGACCCGGTACTTC. Translation gives CASNGGSGFQETRYF.

V is TRBV7-2 and J is TRBJ2-3; a weak D match, TRBD1 (5 bases). Trimming cost V 5 bases and J 5 bases, with 8 bases left between them. In germline, CDR1 is SGHTA, CDR2 FQGNSA. The CDR3 is 12 residues long. In nucleotides, the CDR3 is TGTGCCAGCAGCCGACAGTTAGATACGCAGTATTTT. The encoded protein is CASSRQLDTQYF. Complete variable domain (other parts from reference TRBV7-2 and TRBJ2-3): GAGVSQSPSNKVTEKGKDVELRCDPISGHTALYWYRQSLGQGLEFLIYFQGNSAPDKSGLPSDRFSAERTGGSVSTLTIQRTQQEDSAVYLCASSRQLDTQYFGPGTRLTVL.